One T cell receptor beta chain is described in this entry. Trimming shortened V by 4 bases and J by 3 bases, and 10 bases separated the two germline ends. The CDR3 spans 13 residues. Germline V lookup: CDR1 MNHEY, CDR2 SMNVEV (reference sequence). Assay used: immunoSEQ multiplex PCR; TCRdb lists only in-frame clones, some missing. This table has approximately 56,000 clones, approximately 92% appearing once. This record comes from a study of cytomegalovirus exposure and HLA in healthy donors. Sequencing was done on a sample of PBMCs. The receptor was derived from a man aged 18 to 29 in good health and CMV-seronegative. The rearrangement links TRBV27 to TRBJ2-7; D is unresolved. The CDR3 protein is CASSSSQDYEQYF. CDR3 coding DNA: TGTGCCAGCAGTTCGTCTCAGGACTACGAGCAGTACTTC.